This T cell receptor (beta chain) comes out of a study of cytomegalovirus exposure and HLA in healthy donors. A note on this clone: No antigen is known for it.

Amplification used 60 Vbeta primers and 13 Jbeta primers. TCRdb's table, derived via immunoSEQ multiplex PCR, lists solely in-frame clones and lacks some. In the table there are about 120,000 clones, roughly 80% of which are singletons. With 2 bases removed from V and 3 bases from J, the gap between germline ends came to 15 bases. The CDR3 runs to 16 residues. CDR1 and CDR2 from the germline V gene are SGHTA and FQGNSA. Study results and caveats: Later analysis placed DRB1 highest and HLA-C lowest in TCR association rates, which differed by HLA locus.

Sequencing was performed on PBMCs. This clonotype was obtained from a female donor in good health and CMV-seronegative. The gene calls are TRBV7-2 and TRBJ2-3; D may be TRBD2 (6 bases). This CDR3 reads CASSLRGAGRTDTQYF. In DNA, the CDR3 is TGTGCCAGCAGCTTACGCGGGGCCGGTCGTACAGATACGCAGTATTTT.